A single sample gave rise to the 13 T cell receptor beta chains below, sequenced in a study of T cell responses to AZD1222 COVID-19 vaccine. The repertoire was sequenced with immunoSEQ multiplex PCR; TCRdb's copy has only in-frame clones and lacks some. This sample has over 60,000 clones; 88% occur once, and the top ten carry roughly 4.9%. The sample in question was peripheral blood, obtained 28 days after the second dose of the MenACWY control vaccine. These receptors all stem from an adult who received the MenACWY meningococcal vaccine as a control.

The chain recombines TRBV5-8 with TRBJ1-1; D remains ambiguous. The CDR3 spans 14 residues. V was clipped by 4 bases and J by 7 bases, with 17 bases between them. Germline V gene data show CDR1 as SGHTS and CDR2 as YDEGEE. In nucleotides, the CDR3 is TGTGCCAGCAGCATCCGGACGAGTATCCATGAAGCTTTCTTT. It specifies CASSIRTSIHEAFF.

V gene TRBV19 combines with J gene TRBJ1-5, with TRBD1 identical over 8 bases. CDR1 and CDR2 (germline): LNHDA, SQIVND (reference sequence). The CDR3 is made up of 14 amino acids. Germline trimming cut 5 bases from V and 6 bases from J; bases unmatched to any gene: 6. CDR3 region: CASSSQGAAQPQHF. Here the CDR3 DNA reads TGTGCCAGTAGTTCCCAGGGGGCGGCTCAGCCCCAGCATTTT.

This clone was seen a single time. The J gene is TRBJ2-1, the V gene TRBV10-3, with 7 bases aligning to TRBD1. The CDR3 consists of 15 residues. CDR1 and CDR2 from the germline V gene are ENHRY and SYGVKD. V trimming: 7 bases; J trimming: 6 bases; junction bases outside the gene matches: 12. As DNA, the CDR3 is TGTGCCATCACCCCCGGACAGGTTGACTTCAATGAGCAGTTCTTC. This translates into CAITPGQVDFNEQFF.

The sample holds one count of this clone. In DNA, the CDR3 is TGTGCCAGCAGGGCGGGACAGGACTACGAGCAGTACTTC. Its protein is CASRAGQDYEQYF. The J gene is TRBJ2-7, the V gene TRBV6-5; TRBD1 matches at 8 bases. The germline CDR1 and CDR2 sequences are MNHEY and SVGAGI. The V segment lost 6 bases and the J segment 3 bases; nucleotides outside the gene matches: 4. CDR3 length: 13 residues.

This clone has more than one count but fewer than ten. This chain uses TRBV5-1 with TRBJ1-1; D perhaps matches TRBD1 (6 bases). Germline values: CDR1 SGHRS, CDR2 YFSETQ. CDR3 length: 14 residues. V shed 3 bases and J shed 1 base, with 10 bases lying between them. The CDR3 bases are TGCGCCAGCAGCTCCTGGGGGCGGAACACTGAAGCTTTCTTT. It is translated as CASSSWGRNTEAFF.

The rearrangement links TRBV15 to TRBJ2-2, with no clear D. The germline CDR1 and CDR2 sequences are LNHNV and YYDKDF (reference sequence). This CDR3 contains 15 residues. Between the trimmed V and J ends, which lost 0 bases and 6 bases, there was a span of 11 bases. The CDR3 loop reads CATSRDREVAGELFF. The CDR3 DNA reads as TGTGCCACCAGCAGAGATCGAGAGGTTGCCGGGGAGCTGTTTTTT.

This chain uses TRBV7-2 with TRBJ2-5; TRBD2 is a possible D gene (6 bases). The CDR3 contains 14 residues. V was clipped by 5 bases and J by 5 bases, with 15 bases between them. The germline CDR1 and CDR2 sequences are SGHTA and FQGNSA. CDR3 nucleotides: TGTGCCAGCAGCCCGGGACTCAGGGCGGAGACCCAGTACTTC. It is translated as CASSPGLRAETQYF.

The chain links TRBV6-6 to TRBJ1-2, with 9 bases fitting TRBD1. There are 16 residues in the CDR3. The trim removed 5 bases at V and 7 bases at J, leaving 14 bases unmatched. From germline, CDR1 is MNHNY and CDR2 SVGAGI (reference sequence). CDR3 nucleotides: TGTGCCAGCAGTCGAACGTGGACAGGGGAGAGGCGTGGCTACACCTTC. Translated, it gives CASSRTWTGERRGYTF.

The V call is TRBV5-4, the J call TRBJ2-1; D call uncertain. The germline V gene has CDR1 SGHNT and CDR2 YYREEE (reference sequence). V lost 4 bases and J 7 bases, leaving 15 bases between the germline ends. This CDR3 spans 14 amino acids. CDR3 in DNA: TGTGCCAGCAGCGCCTTAAGACTGCCTAATGAGCAGTTCTTC. Its translation is CASSALRLPNEQFF.

The genes are TRBV27 and TRBJ2-7, with 7 bases matching TRBD1. The CDR3 is 14 residues long. The V gene's germline CDR1 is MNHEY and CDR2 SMNVEV (reference sequence). Trimming at V came to 4 bases and at J to 6 bases, leaving 9 bases not matched to a gene. CDR3 sequence: CASSYRGRAGEQYF. In DNA form, the CDR3 reads TGTGCCAGCAGTTACAGGGGTAGGGCGGGCGAGCAGTACTTC.

The CDR3 DNA reads TGTGCCAGCAGCACCAGACAGGGCGATACGCAGTATTTT. Its protein product is CASSTRQGDTQYF. J is TRBJ2-3 and V is TRBV11-3; 7 bases agree with TRBD1. Germline V gene data show CDR1 as SGHNT and CDR2 as YENEEA. J gave up 6 bases and V 5 bases, and 5 bases lay outside the gene matches. CDR3 length: 13 amino acids.

The rearrangement links TRBV5-8 to TRBJ1-2, with unresolved D. V lost 2 bases and J 3 bases, leaving 5 bases between the germline ends. The CDR3 loop spans 12 amino acids. Germline V gene data show CDR1 as SGHTS and CDR2 as YDEGEE. This CDR3 is CASSFQDYGYTF. The CDR3 nucleotides are TGTGCCAGCAGCTTTCAGGACTATGGCTACACCTTC.

This clone appeared a single time. The chain is built from TRBV24-1 and TRBJ2-5; D is uncertain. V was clipped by 3 bases and J by 4 bases, with 11 bases between them. There are 14 residues in the CDR3. Germline V CDR1 and CDR2: KGHDR, SFDVKD. The CDR3 DNA reads as TGTGCCACCAGTGATAACACGCGAGGAGAGACCCAGTACTTC. Translating it yields CATSDNTRGETQYF.